This T cell receptor (beta chain) stems from a study of chemoradiotherapy in HPV16-positive cancers. Regarding this clone: Its antigen is not identified.

Study conclusions and caveats: The functional HPV-specific definition rests on just a couple of HPV16-positive patients. Candidate HPV-specific clones and E7-related TCR motifs grew in tumor during treatment.

This CDR3 region has 13 residues. Repertoires were generated with immunoSEQ multiplex PCR, while TCRdb's copy carries only in-frame clones and drops some. The sample comprises about 21,000 clones, more than 75% of which are singletons, and around 4.4% rests with the top ten. This sample comprised blood, obtained from a patient who underwent chemoradiotherapy. The receptor comes from a human donor with HPV-associated anogenital cancer. V is TRBV21-1 and J is TRBJ1-2; the table calls TRBD1, which could not be checked here. TRBV21-1 constitutes a pseudogene. CDR3 nucleotide sequence: TGTGCCAGCAGCCGGGACAGGGGGCCAGGCTACACCTTC. Encoded protein: CASSRDRGPGYTF.